This T cell receptor beta chain was captured by sequencing in a study of blood T cell repertoires in COVID-19. Looking at the study overall: Italy, Spain and the United States were the sources of the convalescent and acute COVID-19 samples. In each case, the material was cDNA or gDNA derived from T cells, B-cell-depleted T cells, or PBMCs.

Germline V lookup: CDR1 LGHNA, CDR2 YNFKEQ. This CDR3 is 16 amino acids long. Trimming cost V 4 bases and J 5 bases, with 17 bases left between them. The data were produced by immunoSEQ multiplex PCR, yet TCRdb's version contains in-frame clones alone and is incomplete. The sample lists about 18,000 clones; about four fifths were seen once. V and J are TRBV4-2 and TRBJ2-2, with a weak D call TRBD2 (6 bases). Sequences were obtained from peripheral blood. The TCR was taken from a man aged 35 to 55 with active or convalescent COVID-19. CDR3 sequence: CASSPNSGGATGELFF. As DNA, the CDR3 is TGTGCCAGCAGCCCTAACTCTGGCGGGGCAACCGGGGAGCTGTTTTTT.